This T cell receptor beta chain was recovered during a study of CD4 and CD8 cells across lung adenocarcinoma regions. In TCRdb, the PCR reads were re-called with MiXCR into one record per CDR3 protein. The sample lists 7,500 or so distinct CDR3 sequences, about half seen once, with around 97% in the top ten. This clonotype was counted ten times or more. Samples came from patients with localized non-small cell lung adenocarcinoma. The CDR3 extends over 15 amino acids. The V gene's germline CDR1 is MNHEY and CDR2 SVGAGI. V shed 6 bases and J shed 5 bases, with 19 bases lying between them. The clonotype was recovered from a male donor with lung adenocarcinoma. The CD4 and CD8 labels of this study may be unreliable. The sample consisted of CD8+ T cells from the center of a lung tumor. The rearrangement links TRBV6-5 to TRBJ1-2; D may be TRBD1 (5 bases). The CDR3 spells CASSYRGRGWYGYTF. DNA of the CDR3: TGTGCCAGCAGCTATCGGGGCCGAGGGTGGTATGGCTACACCTTC.